Only a few counts were recorded for the clone carrying this T cell receptor beta chain. The V gene's germline CDR1 is SEHNR and CDR2 FQNEAQ (reference sequence). The CDR3 has 18 amino acids. After removal of 5 bases from V and 4 bases from J, the junction contained 11 bases not matched to a gene. Described time point: before trial treatment. Eligibility criteria specified advanced solid malignancies devoid of tumor-infiltrating lymphocytes. This entry is derived from a study of low-dose radiotherapy and immunotherapy resistance in tumors. TRAV- and TRBV-specific primers, spanning alpha and beta chains, primed first-strand cDNA. Both a constant-region primer and a V-primer adapter served to amplify TCRs across 15 to 20 PCR cycles. Isolated mRNA underwent amplification via in vitro transcription. TCRdb processed the reads anew with MiXCR; each CDR3 protein has one entry. Of about 60,000 distinct CDR3 sequences listed, about 23% were seen once; the top ten hold 5.5% to 6.5%.

The chain uses TRBV7-9 and TRBJ2-1; 13 positions match TRBD2. The sequence derives from a male donor with prostate cancer. This sample comprised PBMCs, obtained before treatment. The CDR3 DNA is TGTGCCAGCAGCCCCCTCGGTACGGGACTAGCGGGGTACAATGAGCAGTTCTTC. This gives the protein CASSPLGTGLAGYNEQFF.